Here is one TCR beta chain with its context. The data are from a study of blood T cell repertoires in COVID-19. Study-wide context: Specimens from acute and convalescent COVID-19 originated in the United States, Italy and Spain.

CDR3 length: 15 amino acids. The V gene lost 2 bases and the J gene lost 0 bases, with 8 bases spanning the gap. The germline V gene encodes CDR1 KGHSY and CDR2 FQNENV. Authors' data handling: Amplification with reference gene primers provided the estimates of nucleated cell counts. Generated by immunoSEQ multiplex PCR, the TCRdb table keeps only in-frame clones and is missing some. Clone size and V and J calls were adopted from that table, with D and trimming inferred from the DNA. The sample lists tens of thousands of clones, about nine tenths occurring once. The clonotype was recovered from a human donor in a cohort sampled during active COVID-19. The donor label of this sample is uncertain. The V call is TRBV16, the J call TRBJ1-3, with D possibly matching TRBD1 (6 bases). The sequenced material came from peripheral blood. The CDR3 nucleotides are TGTGCCAGCAGCCAAGACAGGTACTCTGGAAACACCATATATTTT. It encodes CASSQDRYSGNTIYF.